These T cell receptor beta chains were read from a single sample in a study of blood T cell repertoires in COVID-19. Produced via immunoSEQ multiplex PCR; TCRdb's table is partial and in-frame only. This table holds a few hundred thousand clones, around 80% found once. The sequenced material came from peripheral blood. These receptors came from a woman aged 60 to 75 who had recovered from COVID-19. The CDR3 runs from the conserved cysteine through the conserved F or W.

CASSNSRDRADSYEQYF,TRBV6-2/TRBV6-3,TRBJ2-7
CAWSSTGTGEQYF,TRBV30,TRBJ2-7
CATSRAPPGSYEQYF,TRBV15,TRBJ2-7
CASILGSRTNNEQFF,TRBV7-2,TRBJ2-1
CASSYKEAETQYF,TRBV6-6,TRBJ2-5
CASSLDRTGELFF,TRBV5-1,TRBJ2-2
CASSSGQPYEQYF,TRBV7-9,TRBJ2-7
CASSQEGQGAVNEQFF,TRBV3-1/TRBV3-2,TRBJ2-1
CATSRLADTQYF,TRBV15,TRBJ2-3
CASIIDRVHGYTF,TRBV7-2,TRBJ1-2
CASSQAAGQQETQYF,TRBV4-2,TRBJ2-5
CASSFTTGGLSEQYF,TRBV7-9,TRBJ2-7
CASSRTATYEQYF,TRBV25-1,TRBJ2-7
CATSLANTNNEQFF,TRBV27,TRBJ2-1
CASSHPLNTEAFF,TRBV4-1,TRBJ1-1
CASRPQGSSYNEQFF,TRBV5-8,TRBJ2-1
CASSLGPQETQYF,TRBV7-2,TRBJ2-5
CASSLRTTAGGYTF,TRBV7-2,TRBJ1-2
CASRPGSYNSPLHF,TRBV6-5,TRBJ1-6
CASSLADTYNEQFF,TRBV5-1,TRBJ2-1
CAMSNGYNSPLHF,TRBV10-3,TRBJ1-6
CASSPRTRSPYGYTF,TRBV19,TRBJ1-2
CASSLFDPGGYGYTF,TRBV7-9,TRBJ1-2
CASSFGADTGELFF,TRBV27,TRBJ2-2
CASRGQGATGYTF,TRBV27,TRBJ1-2
CASSQALAGGREDTDTQYF,TRBV4-2,TRBJ2-3
CSARDYREQYF,TRBV20-1,TRBJ2-7
CASSMGTRGLHGYTF,TRBV5-1,TRBJ1-2
CASSLGPGGINYGYTF,TRBV5-6,TRBJ1-2
CASSVGGREMNTEAFF,TRBV9,TRBJ1-1
CASSQGSLSGTAYF,TRBV14,TRBJ2-7
CASSSTGDTEAFF,TRBV18,TRBJ1-1
CASSPGQAMYGYTF,TRBV5-5,TRBJ1-2
CASSLGFGLLFF,TRBV7-9,TRBJ1-4
CASSLQGPYEQYF,TRBV3-1/TRBV3-2,TRBJ2-7
CASSYGRVAYNEQFF,TRBV6-2/TRBV6-3,TRBJ2-1
CSVQGAHYGYTF,TRBV29-1,TRBJ1-2
CASSLGQGAREGYTF,TRBV5-1,TRBJ1-2
CASSSPTGSYGYTF,TRBV7-9,TRBJ1-2
CASSEAGLRGWTQYF,TRBV2,TRBJ2-5
CASSSSRDRGYEQYF,TRBV7-9,TRBJ2-7
CASSQAGGETQYF,TRBV9,TRBJ2-5
CASSTTGGLTEAFF,TRBV27,TRBJ1-1
CASSLAGGPYTQYF,TRBV6-5,TRBJ2-3
CSYYRVTQETQYF,TRBV29-1,TRBJ2-5
CASSPPGRGNGELFF,TRBV4-1,TRBJ2-2
CASSPDGGDEQFF,TRBV11-3,TRBJ2-1
CASSQVGQGVPEAFF,TRBV4-1,TRBJ1-1
CASSPQEGGPGGYGYTF,TRBV5-6,TRBJ1-2
CASSQDRGGSPLHF,TRBV7-9,TRBJ1-6
CASSLGVGGGYTF,TRBV11-2,TRBJ1-2
CASSLRQAGLTGELFF,TRBV7-2,TRBJ2-2
CASSIRQGNQPQHF,TRBV5-8,TRBJ1-5
CASSPPKGQGLHGYTF,TRBV18,TRBJ1-2
CASSRTTGGDNSPLHF,TRBV3-1/TRBV3-2,TRBJ1-6
CASSLGLVGTEAFF,TRBV5-6,TRBJ1-1
CASSVLGLRYNEQFF,TRBV27,TRBJ2-1
CAGGAGAYNEQFF,TRBV30,TRBJ2-1
CASSLALIASGGSDTQYF,TRBV7-2,TRBJ2-3